These 28 T cell receptor beta chains were all obtained from the same sample, sequenced in a study of early T cells in non-severe SARS-CoV-2 infection. TCRdb itself ran the 5' RACE reads through MiXCR, one entry per CDR3 protein. The sample holds about 69,000 distinct CDR3 sequences, 8.5% to 10% seen once. The sequencing sample was made of whole blood. The source of these receptors is an adult who was a healthcare worker with PCR-confirmed SARS-CoV-2 infection or an uninfected control (not recorded which).

This clonotype was seen repeatedly, ten times or more. The J gene is TRBJ2-4, the V gene TRBV6-2 or TRBV6-3; unclear D gene. The V gene's germline CDR1 is MNHEY and CDR2 SVGEGT. The ends were cut back, 6 bases at V and 5 bases at J, with 5 bases in the middle. The CDR3 totals 11 residues. The CDR3 DNA sequence: TGTGCCAGCAGCACCCAAAACATTCAGTACTTC. Its protein product is CASSTQNIQYF.

The gene calls are TRBV29-1 and TRBJ2-1, with D possibly TRBD1 on 6 matching bases. Trimming cost V 0 bases and J 12 bases, with 9 bases left between them. The V gene's germline CDR1 is SQVTM and CDR2 ANQGSEA. This CDR3 contains 11 residues. The CDR3 nucleotides read TGCAGCGTTGAAGATCAGGGGAGGCAGTTCTTC. It translates to CSVEDQGRQFF.

The sample holds a few counts of this clonotype. The V call is TRBV30, the J call TRBJ1-4, with no clear D. Germline CDR1 and CDR2: GTSNPN and SVGIG (reference sequence). The CDR3 consists of 12 residues. V lost 5 bases and J 6 bases, leaving 10 bases between the germline ends. CDR3 sequence reads: CAWGGRDEKLFF. CDR3 DNA sequence: TGTGCCTGGGGAGGGAGAGATGAAAAACTGTTTTTT.

A remark on this clonotype: This clone may be a read error of a much larger clone one base away. The chain recombines TRBV29-1 with TRBJ2-2; D gene uncertain. CDR3 length: 15 residues. Germline assignment: CDR1 SQVTM and CDR2 ANQGSEA. Deletions cut 4 bases from V and 0 bases from J, with 12 bases between. CDR3 loop: CSVVLTRPNTGELFF. The CDR3 DNA follows: TGCAGCGTTGTATTGACGAGACCGAACACCGGGGAGCTGTTTTTT.

This clonotype was observed many times. The chain uses TRBV5-4 and TRBJ2-5; TRBD2 matches at 7 bases. This CDR3 is 14 amino acids long. From germline, CDR1 is SGHNT and CDR2 YYREEE (reference sequence). Trimming took 4 bases from V and 3 from J; bases not matched to a gene: 6. As DNA, the CDR3 is TGTGCCAGCAGCATGACTAGCACAGAAGAGACCCAGTACTTC. Translated: CASSMTSTEETQYF.

Only a few counts were recorded for this clonotype. The chain recombines TRBV18 with TRBJ2-3; 7 nucleotides align to TRBD1. The ends lost 1 base at V and 5 bases at J; junction bases unmatched: 6. This CDR3 comprises 15 residues. Looked up from germline, CDR1 is KGHSH and CDR2 is LQKENI. The CDR3 region is CASSPRTGERDTQYF. CDR3 DNA: TGTGCCAGCTCACCACGGACAGGAGAGAGAGATACGCAGTATTTT.

This clonotype has ten or more counts. The rearrangement links TRBV3-1 to TRBJ2-4; TRBD1 is a possible D gene (6 bases). The CDR3 is made up of 11 amino acids. Trimming cost V 5 bases and J 9 bases, with 8 bases left between them. From germline, CDR1 is LGHDT and CDR2 YNNKEL (reference sequence). The CDR3 nucleotides read TGTGCCAGCAGCACAGGGTTCATTCAGTACTTC. Encoded protein: CASSTGFIQYF. Together with reference TRBV3-1 and TRBJ2-4, the CDR3 gives the full variable domain: DTAVSQTPKYLVTQMGNDKSIKCEQNLGHDTMYWYKQDSKKFLKIMFSYNNKELIINETVPNRFSPKSPDKAHLNLHINSLELGDSAVYFCASSTGFIQYFGAGTRLSVL.

There are many counts of this clonotype. The chain combines TRBV6-2 or TRBV6-3 with TRBJ2-1, with 10 nucleotides matching TRBD2. J lost 0 bases, V lost 6 bases, and 2 bases had no gene match. CDR1 MNHEY and CDR2 SVGEGT come from the germline V gene. This CDR3 has 15 amino acids. The CDR3 loop reads CASRASGSSYNEQFF. The CDR3, as DNA: TGTGCCAGCAGGGCTAGCGGGAGCTCCTACAATGAGCAGTTCTTC.

This clonotype came up many times. The chain recombines TRBV11-2 with TRBJ2-3; the D is unclear. The germline V gene encodes CDR1 SGHAT and CDR2 FQNNGV. This CDR3 comprises 14 residues. V shed 1 base and J shed 0 bases, with 5 bases lying between them. The CDR3 bases are TGTGCCAGCAGCTTAGTACGGAGCACAGATACGCAGTATTTT. Protein sequence: CASSLVRSTDTQYF.

This clonotype was observed at least ten times. The gene calls are TRBV7-2 and TRBJ1-1, with TRBD1 identical over 7 bases. CDR3 length: 14 amino acids. With V trimmed by 5 bases and J by 2 bases, 5 bases remained unmatched. CDR1 SGHTA and CDR2 FQGNSA come from the germline V gene. The CDR3 loop is CASSDGTDNTEAFF. The CDR3 bases are TGTGCCAGCAGCGACGGGACAGATAACACTGAAGCTTTCTTT.

The sample holds many counts of this clonotype. This chain joins TRBV6-5 and TRBJ2-1; TRBD1 matches at 8 bases. Germline CDR1 is MNHEY and CDR2 is SVGAGI. V shed 2 bases, J shed 0 bases, and the junction held 0 bases outside the gene matches. This CDR3 region has 15 residues. DNA of the CDR3: TGTGCCAGCAGTTACGGGACAGGCTCCTACAATGAGCAGTTCTTC. It translates to CASSYGTGSYNEQFF.

This clonotype was picked up many times. The chain is built from TRBV7-2 and TRBJ2-5; D is possibly TRBD2 (6 bases). This CDR3 has 15 amino acids. Germline V gives CDR1 SGHTA, CDR2 FQGNSA. Deletions cut 4 bases from V and 4 bases from J, with 16 bases between. The CDR3 loop is CASSSRASERETQYF. Written as DNA, the CDR3 is TGTGCCAGCAGCTCCCGGGCTAGCGAGAGAGAGACCCAGTACTTC.

The V gene is TRBV29-1, the J gene TRBJ2-3; 10 nucleotides agree with TRBD1. Germline-derived CDR1 and CDR2 are SQVTM and ANQGSEA. CDR3 length: 14 residues. Trimming at V came to 6 bases and at J to 5 bases, leaving 8 bases not matched to a gene. This chain's CDR3 is CSVTDRGPGDTQYF. The DNA for the CDR3 is TGCAGCGTGACAGACAGGGGGCCTGGAGATACGCAGTATTTT.

Many counts were recorded for this clonotype. This chain joins TRBV6-1 and TRBJ2-1, with TRBD1 matching 12 bases. This CDR3 contains 14 residues. V trimming: 7 bases; J trimming: 8 bases; junction bases outside the gene matches: 6. Per germline, CDR1 MNHNS and CDR2 SASEGT. CDR3 region: CASIRDRGRDEQFF. The CDR3 nucleotides are TGTGCCAGCATCCGGGACAGGGGGCGGGATGAGCAGTTCTTC.

The sample holds a few counts of this clonotype. The V and J genes are TRBV30 and TRBJ2-1, with 7 nucleotides matching TRBD2. Looked up from germline, CDR1 is GTSNPN and CDR2 is SVGIG (reference sequence). V gave up 2 bases and J gave up 4 bases; unmatched junction bases: 8. The CDR3 is 15 residues long. The CDR3 region has the DNA TGTGCCTGGAGTTGGGGGGGAACGCCTTACAATGAGCAGTTCTTC. Translated: CAWSWGGTPYNEQFF.

This clonotype has ten or more counts. CDR3 DNA: TGCAGTGCTAGAGACCTAGCCAGGGTAACTTCACCCCTCCACTTT. It translates to CSARDLARVTSPLHF. The V and J genes are TRBV20-1 and TRBJ1-6; D is perhaps TRBD1 (5 bases). V dropped 0 bases and J dropped 9 bases, with 15 bases sitting between them. The germline CDR1 and CDR2 sequences are DFQATT and SNEGSKA (reference sequence). This CDR3 spans 15 amino acids.

The chain joins TRBV3-1 to TRBJ2-1; D is ambiguous. This CDR3 comprises 16 residues. V lost 1 base and J lost 2, with 12 bases in between. Germline-derived CDR1 and CDR2 are LGHDT and YNNKEL (reference sequence). CDR3 residues: CASSQGGIGTYNEQFF. The DNA for the CDR3 is TGTGCCAGCAGCCAAGGGGGTATAGGGACCTACAATGAGCAGTTCTTC.

Here the CDR3 reads CSGKDGLAKDIQYF. DNA of the CDR3: TGCAGCGGAAAAGACGGACTAGCGAAGGACATTCAGTACTTC. The chain couples TRBV29-1 to TRBJ2-4; 9 bases line up with TRBD2. CDR1 is SQVTM and CDR2 is ANQGSEA in the germline V gene. The CDR3 consists of 14 residues. V trimming: 7 bases; J trimming: 8 bases; junction bases outside the gene matches: 12.

This sequence joins TRBV25-1 and TRBJ2-1, with D perhaps matching TRBD1 or TRBD2 (5 bases each). The germline V gene has CDR1 MGHDK and CDR2 SYGVNS. CDR3 length: 19 residues. V lost 5 bases to trimming and J lost 1 base, with 24 bases between them. The CDR3 bases are TGTGCCAGCAGTTTACTTACCGGGACGGCAAGGGGATCCTACAATGAGCAGTTCTTC. The encoded protein is CASSLLTGTARGSYNEQFF.

In its sample, this clonotype was seen a few times. This chain joins TRBV5-4 and TRBJ2-1; the match to TRBD1 covers 7 bases. The CDR3 runs to 15 residues. Germline V gives CDR1 SGHNT, CDR2 YYREEE (reference sequence). After removal of 4 bases from V and 9 bases from J, the junction contained 13 bases not matched to a gene. The chain's CDR3 is CASSLRGRGNSEQFF. The CDR3 DNA sequence: TGTGCCAGCAGCCTTCGTGGCAGGGGGAATAGTGAGCAGTTCTTC.

This clonotype was seen a handful of times. The V gene is TRBV20-1, the J gene TRBJ2-7; D unresolved. CDR3 size: 11 residues. V lost 0 bases to trimming and J lost 7 bases, with 7 bases between them. CDR1 and CDR2 from the germline V gene are DFQATT and SNEGSKA (reference sequence). CDR3 loop: CSARETREQYF. In nucleotides, the CDR3 is TGCAGTGCTAGAGAGACCCGGGAGCAGTACTTC.

The sample holds many counts of this clonotype. CDR3 DNA sequence: TGTGCCAGCAGCTTAGTCGCGGGTTGGGACACTGAAGCTTTCTTT. Protein product: CASSLVAGWDTEAFF. The chain has TRBV7-9 and TRBJ1-1; no firm D call. The CDR3 has 15 residues. The V and J ends lost 1 base and 3 bases respectively, with 12 bases between them. The germline V gene has CDR1 SEHNR and CDR2 FQNEAQ (reference sequence).

V usage is TRBV6-2 or TRBV6-3 and J usage is TRBJ2-1; 7 bases agree with TRBD1. Germline lookup yields CDR1 MNHEY and CDR2 SVGEGT. The CDR3 extends over 13 amino acids. Unmatched junction bases numbered 4, after V lost 1 base and J lost 10 bases. CDR3 region: CASSYYRGNEQFF. The CDR3 bases are TGTGCCAGCAGTTACTACAGGGGCAACGAGCAGTTCTTC.

Details on this clonotype: This sequence may be a read error, since a much larger clone differs from it by one base. The J gene is TRBJ1-2, the V gene TRBV5-4; D is uncertain. The length of the CDR3 is 14 residues. Trimming cost V 3 bases and J 4 bases, with 13 bases left between them. Germline CDR1 reads SGHNT; CDR2 reads YYREEE (reference sequence). CDR3 in amino acids: CASSSGRRGYGYTF. Here the CDR3 DNA reads TGTGCCAGCAGCTCCGGTAGACGTGGCTATGGCTACACCTTC.

The chain carries TRBV20-1 and TRBJ1-1; D is unresolved. CDR3 length: 11 residues. Trimming left V 5 bases short and J 2 bases short, with 6 bases between. Germline lookup yields CDR1 DFQATT and CDR2 SNEGSKA (reference sequence). The CDR3 coding sequence is TGCAGTGCTCCACTAAACACTGAAGCTTTCTTT. As protein: CSAPLNTEAFF.

This clonotype has only a few counts. This chain connects TRBV5-6 to TRBJ2-2; D gene ambiguous. The CDR3 consists of 12 residues. The V end was cut by 2 bases, the J end by 8 bases, with 7 bases between. The germline V gene has CDR1 SGHDT and CDR2 YYEEEE. CDR3 in amino acids: CASSFQRGELFF. CDR3 DNA sequence: TGTGCCAGCAGCTTTCAGAGAGGGGAGCTGTTTTTT.

The table lists this clonotype with a few counts. The chain couples TRBV27 to TRBJ2-7, with 9 bases matching TRBD2. The CDR3 consists of 14 residues. V was pared by 6 bases and J by 3 bases, with 6 bases of the junction left unmatched. CDR1 and CDR2 from the germline V gene are MNHEY and SMNVEV (reference sequence). The CDR3 nucleotides are TGTGCCAGCAGGGGAGCGGGAGGAAGCTACGAGCAGTACTTC. Translating gives CASRGAGGSYEQYF.

This clonotype was found many times. This chain joins TRBV6-2 or TRBV6-3 and TRBJ1-2; D unclear. V lost 5 bases and J 5 bases, leaving 15 bases between the germline ends. This CDR3 spans 14 amino acids. From germline, CDR1 is MNHEY and CDR2 SVGEGT. CDR3 bases: TGTGCCAGCAGTACCTTCGGACGGGTATATGGCTACACCTTC. It translates to CASSTFGRVYGYTF.